Listed below are T cell receptor beta chains from one sample, sequenced in a study of T cell clonotyping in hematopoietic cell transplantation. Sequencing used immunoSEQ multiplex PCR; TCRdb keeps in-frame clones, though not all of them. Among 30,000 to 45,000 clones, approximately 88% were seen once, and the ten largest hold roughly 1.9%. Material: peripheral blood mononuclear cells. Receptor source: a woman between 40 and 55 years old in good health. Some clones in this sample may be carry-over from other donors' samples. Each CDR3 is given with its conserved first and last residue. Fields, in order: D gene, clone size, J gene, V gene, CDR3 protein, CDR3 DNA. A D gene is named only where the DNA matches it firmly. Size is omitted from some rows. Given values are once, few, many or a class for expanded clones.

d_gene: NA; abundance: NA; j_gene: TRBJ2-7; v_gene: TRBV6-6; CDR3aa: CASSRGPPGREEQYF; CDR3nt: TGTGCCAGCAGTCGGGGGCCTCCGGGTCGGGAGGAGCAGTACTTC
d_gene: NA; abundance: once; j_gene: TRBJ2-3; v_gene: TRBV6-1; CDR3aa: CASSLVYTQYF; CDR3nt: TGTGCCAGCAGCCTGGTGTATACGCAGTATTTT
d_gene: NA; abundance: NA; j_gene: TRBJ1-5; v_gene: TRBV5-6; CDR3aa: CASSLGTERNQPQHF; CDR3nt: TGTGCCAGCAGCTTGGGGACGGAACGCAATCAGCCCCAGCATTTT
d_gene: NA; abundance: NA; j_gene: TRBJ2-7; v_gene: TRBV19; CDR3aa: CASTRAGGGEQYF; CDR3nt: TGTGCCAGCACACGGGCAGGTGGAGGCGAGCAGTACTTC
d_gene: NA; abundance: NA; j_gene: TRBJ2-7; v_gene: TRBV5-1; CDR3aa: CASSLNVYEQYF; CDR3nt: TGCGCCAGCAGCCTGAATGTATACGAGCAGTACTTC
d_gene: TRBD2; abundance: NA; j_gene: TRBJ2-3; v_gene: TRBV10-1; CDR3aa: CASRGSGEDTQYF; CDR3nt: TGCGCCAGCAGGGGGAGCGGGGAGGATACGCAGTATTTT
d_gene: TRBD1; abundance: NA; j_gene: TRBJ2-7; v_gene: TRBV10-3; CDR3aa: CAIRVTGKDYEQYF; CDR3nt: TGTGCCATCAGGGTGACAGGGAAGGACTACGAGCAGTACTTC
d_gene: NA; abundance: NA; j_gene: TRBJ1-2; v_gene: TRBV9; CDR3aa: CASSVVEYGYTF; CDR3nt: TGTGCCAGCAGCGTAGTAGAGTATGGCTACACCTTC
d_gene: NA; abundance: NA; j_gene: TRBJ1-1; v_gene: TRBV15; CDR3aa: CATSEGGNTEAFF; CDR3nt: TGTGCCACCAGCGAGGGGGGGAACACTGAAGCTTTCTTT
d_gene: NA; abundance: NA; j_gene: TRBJ1-1; v_gene: TRBV20-1; CDR3aa: CSAAGYTEAFF; CDR3nt: TGCAGTGCTGCAGGGTATACTGAAGCTTTCTTT
d_gene: TRBD1; abundance: NA; j_gene: TRBJ1-1; v_gene: TRBV28; CDR3aa: CASSPGTGDSTEAFF; CDR3nt: TGTGCCAGCAGTCCCGGGACAGGGGATAGCACTGAAGCTTTCTTT
d_gene: NA; abundance: NA; j_gene: TRBJ2-6; v_gene: TRBV7-2; CDR3aa: CASSLEGVSGANVLTF; CDR3nt: TGTGCCAGCAGCTTAGAGGGGGTCTCTGGGGCCAACGTCCTGACTTTC
d_gene: TRBD2; abundance: NA; j_gene: TRBJ2-1; v_gene: TRBV7-3; CDR3aa: CASSKGVAGYNEQFF; CDR3nt: TGTGCCAGCAGCAAAGGGGTAGCGGGGTACAATGAGCAGTTCTTC
d_gene: NA; abundance: NA; j_gene: TRBJ1-1; v_gene: TRBV30; CDR3aa: CAWSVSDGAFF; CDR3nt: TGTGCCTGGAGTGTATCGGATGGTGCTTTCTTT
d_gene: TRBD2; abundance: NA; j_gene: TRBJ2-2; v_gene: TRBV28; CDR3aa: CASSAPGLAGELFF; CDR3nt: TGTGCCAGCAGTGCCCCGGGACTAGCCGGGGAGCTGTTTTTT
d_gene: TRBD1; abundance: NA; j_gene: TRBJ2-3; v_gene: TRBV28; CDR3aa: CASSLHTGGTDTQYF; CDR3nt: TGTGCCAGCAGTTTACATACAGGGGGCACAGATACGCAGTATTTT
d_gene: NA; abundance: NA; j_gene: TRBJ2-5; v_gene: TRBV5-4; CDR3aa: CASSSSIQETQYF; CDR3nt: TGTGCCAGCAGCTCTAGCATCCAAGAGACCCAGTACTTC
d_gene: NA; abundance: NA; j_gene: TRBJ1-1; v_gene: TRBV9; CDR3aa: CASSVGPDTEAFF; CDR3nt: TGTGCCAGCAGCGTAGGCCCGGACACTGAAGCTTTCTTT
d_gene: NA; abundance: NA; j_gene: TRBJ2-7; v_gene: TRBV19; CDR3aa: CASSLRLTSYEQYF; CDR3nt: TGTGCCAGTAGTCTTCGCCTTACTTCCTACGAGCAGTACTTC
d_gene: TRBD1; abundance: NA; j_gene: TRBJ2-1; v_gene: TRBV5-1; CDR3aa: CASSPGTGNRNEQFF; CDR3nt: TGCGCCAGCTCCCCGGGGACAGGGAACCGCAATGAGCAGTTCTTC
d_gene: NA; abundance: NA; j_gene: TRBJ1-2; v_gene: TRBV18; CDR3aa: CASSPEGGQANYGYTF; CDR3nt: TGTGCCAGCTCACCAGAGGGGGGGCAAGCTAACTATGGCTACACCTTC
d_gene: NA; abundance: NA; j_gene: TRBJ1-2; v_gene: TRBV6-1; CDR3aa: CASGRGGNYGYTF; CDR3nt: TGTGCCAGCGGGCGAGGAGGAAACTATGGCTACACCTTC
d_gene: NA; abundance: NA; j_gene: TRBJ2-3; v_gene: TRBV2; CDR3aa: CASSAERRDTQYF; CDR3nt: TGTGCCAGCAGTGCGGAGAGGCGAGATACGCAGTATTTT
d_gene: NA; abundance: once; j_gene: TRBJ2-1; v_gene: TRBV10-1; CDR3aa: CASSESGFSSYNEQFF; CDR3nt: TGCGCCAGCAGTGAGTCCGGATTTAGCTCCTACAATGAGCAGTTCTTC
d_gene: NA; abundance: NA; j_gene: TRBJ1-2; v_gene: TRBV6-5; CDR3aa: CASSKRSGSYGYTF; CDR3nt: TGTGCCAGCAGCAAACGGTCAGGATCCTATGGCTACACCTTC
d_gene: TRBD2; abundance: NA; j_gene: TRBJ2-3; v_gene: TRBV30; CDR3aa: CAWRLQREPVDTQYF; CDR3nt: TGTGCCTGGAGGTTACAGCGGGAGCCGGTAGATACGCAGTATTTT
d_gene: NA; abundance: NA; j_gene: TRBJ2-7; v_gene: TRBV30; CDR3aa: CAWSEGGGTVSYEQYF; CDR3nt: TGTGCCTGGAGCGAAGGGGGAGGGACAGTTAGCTACGAGCAGTACTTC
d_gene: NA; abundance: NA; j_gene: TRBJ2-3; v_gene: TRBV27; CDR3aa: CASSLERGITDTQYF; CDR3nt: TGTGCCAGCAGTTTAGAGAGGGGGATCACAGATACGCAGTATTTT
d_gene: NA; abundance: once; j_gene: TRBJ2-1; v_gene: TRBV20-1; CDR3aa: CSALGPNEQFF; CDR3nt: TGCAGTGCTCTCGGCCCCAATGAGCAGTTCTTC
d_gene: NA; abundance: NA; j_gene: TRBJ1-1; v_gene: TRBV5-4; CDR3aa: CAIQTPLEAFF; CDR3nt: TGTGCCATACAGACTCCCCTCGAAGCTTTCTTT
d_gene: NA; abundance: few; j_gene: TRBJ2-7; v_gene: TRBV6-6; CDR3aa: CASSVGVREQYF; CDR3nt: TGTGCCAGCAGTGTAGGGGTGAGGGAGCAGTACTTC
d_gene: TRBD2; abundance: NA; j_gene: TRBJ2-7; v_gene: TRBV2; CDR3aa: CASSLQPGTSPYF; CDR3nt: TGTGCCAGCAGTCTCCAACCCGGGACTAGCCCGTACTTC
d_gene: TRBD1; abundance: NA; j_gene: TRBJ1-1; v_gene: TRBV11-2; CDR3aa: CASSPGQGWMMAFF; CDR3nt: TGTGCCAGCAGCCCGGGACAGGGTTGGATGATGGCTTTCTTT
d_gene: TRBD1; abundance: NA; j_gene: TRBJ2-7; v_gene: TRBV7-4; CDR3aa: CASSLGKGASKPSYEQYF; CDR3nt: TGTGCCAGCAGCTTAGGAAAGGGGGCTAGCAAGCCCTCCTACGAGCAGTACTTC
d_gene: NA; abundance: NA; j_gene: TRBJ2-2; v_gene: TRBV30; CDR3aa: CAWSVELGGELFF; CDR3nt: TGTGCCTGGAGTGTTGAGCTCGGCGGGGAGCTGTTTTTT